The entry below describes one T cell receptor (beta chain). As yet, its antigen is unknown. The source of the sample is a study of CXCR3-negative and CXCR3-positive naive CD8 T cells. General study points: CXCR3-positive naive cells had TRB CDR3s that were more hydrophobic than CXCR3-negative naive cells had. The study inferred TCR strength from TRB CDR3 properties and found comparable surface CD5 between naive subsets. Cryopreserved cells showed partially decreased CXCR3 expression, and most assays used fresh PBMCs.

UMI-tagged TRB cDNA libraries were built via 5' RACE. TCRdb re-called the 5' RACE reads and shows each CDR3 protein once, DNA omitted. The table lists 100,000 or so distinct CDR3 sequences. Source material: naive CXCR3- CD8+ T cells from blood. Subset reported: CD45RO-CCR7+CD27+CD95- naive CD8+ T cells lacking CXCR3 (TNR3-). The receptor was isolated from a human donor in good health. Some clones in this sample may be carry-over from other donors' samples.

CDR3 loop: CASSLPLTDTQYF. The chain joins TRBV7-9 to TRBJ2-3; TCRdb calls TRBD1, which cannot be checked without DNA. The CDR3 has 13 amino acids. Germline CDR1 is SEHNR and CDR2 is FQNEAQ (reference sequence).